Following are 25 T cell receptor beta chains from one sample sequenced in a study of blood T cell repertoires in COVID-19. Method: immunoSEQ multiplex PCR; TCRdb's copy keeps in-frame clones and lacks some. The sample gives under 500,000 clones, around nine tenths of which show up once; approximately 4.5% is in the top ten. Sequencing used peripheral blood. The receptors originated from a woman under 40 with acute or convalescent COVID-19.

The chain uses TRBV7-3 and TRBJ2-3; perhaps TRBD1 as D (6 bases). CDR3 length equals 16 residues. Germline V CDR1 and CDR2: SGHTA, FQGTGA. V was trimmed by 6 bases and J by 7 bases, leaving 23 bases between them. The CDR3 loop is CASSKRGGGEGNTQYF. CDR3 DNA: TGTGCCAGCAGTAAGAGAGGGGGTGGCGAGGGGAATACGCAGTATTTT.

V is TRBV28 and J is TRBJ1-6; a possible D gene is TRBD1 (5 bases). The germline V and J ends were trimmed by 2 bases and 0 bases, with 11 bases remaining between them. The length of the CDR3 is 17 residues. From germline, CDR1 is MDHEN and CDR2 SYDVKM. The CDR3 region is CASSLATGSSYNSPLHF. In DNA, the CDR3 is TGTGCCAGCAGTTTAGCAACAGGCAGCTCCTATAATTCACCCCTCCACTTT.

This rearrangement joins TRBV28 to TRBJ1-5; D gene ambiguous. Trimming removed 6 bases from V and 4 bases from J, with 7 bases in between. CDR1 is MDHEN, CDR2 SYDVKM, per germline. The CDR3 sequence is 12 residues long. The CDR3 DNA is TGTGCCAGCAGAACCACAAATCAGCCCCAGCATTTT. Protein: CASRTTNQPQHF.

The chain employs TRBV28 and TRBJ1-3, with D perhaps TRBD1 (5 bases). The germline gives CDR1 MDHEN, CDR2 SYDVKM. The CDR3 runs 19 residues. Trimming removed 4 bases from V and 8 bases from J, with 30 bases in between. The CDR3 sequence: CASSSAYFLGGDEGHTIYF. As DNA, the CDR3 is TGTGCCAGCAGTTCGGCCTACTTCCTCGGGGGGGACGAGGGGCACACCATATATTTT. The full variable domain, completed using reference TRBV28 and TRBJ1-3, is DVKVTQSSRYLVKRTGEKVFLECVQDMDHENMFWYRQDPGLGLRLIYFSYDVKMKEKGDIPEGYSVSREKKERFSLILESASTNQTSMYLCASSSAYFLGGDEGHTIYFGEGSWLTVV.

The V gene is TRBV5-5, the J gene TRBJ1-6; D perhaps matches TRBD1 (5 bases). The germline CDR1 and CDR2 sequences are SGHKS and YYEKEE (reference sequence). Between the trimmed V and J ends, which lost 2 bases and 8 bases, there was a span of 17 bases. There are 16 residues in the CDR3. The CDR3 sequence is CASSFEQESRYSPLHF. Written as DNA, the CDR3 is TGTGCCAGCAGCTTTGAACAGGAATCCCGATATTCACCCCTCCACTTT.

The chain is built from TRBV7-3 and TRBJ2-1, with 8 bases aligning to TRBD2. The length of the CDR3 is 13 residues. Germline lookup yields CDR1 SGHTA and CDR2 FQGTGA. Trimming took 5 bases from V and 10 from J; bases not matched to a gene: 7. This chain's CDR3 is CASSLAGPGEQFF. The CDR3 bases are TGTGCCAGCAGCCTAGCGGGTCCGGGGGAGCAGTTCTTC.

The chain has TRBV19 and TRBJ2-3; 8 bases are a match to TRBD2. The CDR3 runs 18 residues. V gave up 1 base and J gave up 4 bases; unmatched junction bases: 13. Germline V gives CDR1 LNHDA, CDR2 SQIVND (reference sequence). Here the CDR3 DNA reads TGTGCCAGTAGTATAGGTCGAGGTGCGGGGGGTCCCTCAGATACGCAGTATTTT. Translated, it gives CASSIGRGAGGPSDTQYF.

The chain employs TRBV18 and TRBJ2-5; TRBD1 matches 7 bases. CDR3 length: 15 residues. CDR1 KGHSH and CDR2 LQKENI come from the germline V gene. The junction had 5 bases not matched to a gene; V was cut back by 0 bases and J by 4 bases. In DNA form, the CDR3 reads TGTGCCAGCTCACCACCGACAGGGCTGGGAGAGACCCAGTACTTC. It translates to CASSPPTGLGETQYF. The full variable domain, rest sourced from reference TRBV18 and TRBJ2-5, is NAGVMQNPRHLVRRRGQEARLRCSPMKGHSHVYWYRQLPEEGLKFMVYLQKENIIDESGMPKERFSAEFPKEGPSILRIQQVVRGDSAAYFCASSPPTGLGETQYFGPGTRLLVL.

The V and J genes are TRBV19 and TRBJ2-7; 8 bases agree with TRBD1. This CDR3 is 14 amino acids long. Germline assignment: CDR1 LNHDA and CDR2 SQIVND (reference sequence). Germline trimming cut 5 bases from V and 6 bases from J; bases unmatched to any gene: 9. As DNA, the CDR3 is TGTGCCAGTAGTCCCCGGACAGGGATAGGCGAGCAGTACTTC. It specifies CASSPRTGIGEQYF. Based on the CDR3 plus reference TRBV19 and TRBJ2-7, the full variable domain is DGGITQSPKYLFRKEGQNVTLSCEQNLNHDAMYWYRQDPGQGLRLIYYSQIVNDFQKGDIAEGYSVSREKKESFPLTVTSAQKNPTAFYLCASSPRTGIGEQYFGPGTRLTVT.

V and J are TRBV18 and TRBJ2-3; perhaps TRBD1 as D (6 bases). From germline, CDR1 is KGHSH and CDR2 LQKENI. The CDR3 length is 15 residues. Trimming took off 0 bases at V and 4 bases at J, with 11 bases between the two ends. The CDR3 spells CASSPPVQGPDTQYF. The CDR3 DNA sequence: TGTGCCAGCTCACCACCGGTACAGGGCCCAGATACGCAGTATTTT.

This clone was counted a single time. The V call is TRBV11-2, the J call TRBJ2-7, with TRBD1 matching over 9 bases. The CDR3 contains 17 residues. V lost 4 bases to trimming and J lost 3 bases; unmatched junction nucleotides: 13. In germline, CDR1 is SGHAT, CDR2 FQNNGV. CDR3 residues: CASSSGWRDRVFYEQYF. The CDR3 nucleotides read TGTGCCAGCAGCTCGGGGTGGCGGGACAGGGTTTTCTACGAGCAGTACTTC.

The rearrangement joins TRBV14 to TRBJ1-4; TRBD1 matches at 7 bases. CDR3 length: 17 amino acids. CDR1 and CDR2 (germline): SGHDN, FVKESK. V was pared by 1 base and J by 4 bases, with 9 bases of the junction left unmatched. The CDR3 region is CASSQVSGQALNEKLFF. The CDR3 DNA follows: TGTGCCAGCAGCCAAGTAAGTGGACAGGCCCTTAATGAAAAACTGTTTTTT.

This clone was counted only a few times. The chain uses TRBV28 and TRBJ1-1; D possibly corresponds to TRBD1 (6 bases). Germline V gives CDR1 MDHEN, CDR2 SYDVKM. The CDR3 covers 14 residues. Trimming took off 6 bases at V and 0 bases at J, with 11 bases between the two ends. The CDR3 nucleotides are TGTGCCAGCAGGGGGACAAGTGTGAACACTGAAGCTTTCTTT. Translating gives CASRGTSVNTEAFF.

This clone was picked up one time. This chain connects TRBV10-3 to TRBJ2-3; 8 bases align to TRBD2. After removal of 10 bases from V and 5 bases from J, the junction contained 5 bases not matched to a gene. CDR3 length: 12 residues. Germline CDR1 ENHRY, CDR2 SYGVKD. CDR3 in DNA: TGTGCCACCACGGGGGGGGAAGATACGCAGTATTTT. Translated, it gives CATTGGEDTQYF.

CDR3 sequence reads: CAWSVHGTGGYTF. The CDR3, as DNA: TGTGCCTGGAGTGTACACGGGACAGGTGGCTACACCTTC. The genes are TRBV30 and TRBJ1-2; 8 positions match TRBD1. The CDR3 totals 13 residues. V lost 0 bases and J lost 7; bases outside the gene matches: 4. Germline-derived CDR1 and CDR2 are GTSNPN and SVGIG (reference sequence). Full variable domain (rest looked up from reference TRBV30 and TRBJ1-2): SQTIHQWPATLVQPVGSPLSLECTVEGTSNPNLYWYRQAAGRGLQLLFYSVGIGQISSEVPQNLSASRPQDRQFILSSKKLLLSDSGFYLCAWSVHGTGGYTFGSGTRLTVV.

This chain joins TRBV25-1 and TRBJ1-2, with 7 bases aligning to TRBD1. Germline CDR1 is MGHDK and CDR2 is SYGVNS. Trimming removed 4 bases from V and 2 bases from J; junction bases left unmatched: 7. The CDR3 sequence is 15 residues long. CDR3 loop: CASSGGWTGNYGYTF. In nucleotides, the CDR3 is TGTGCCAGCAGTGGAGGATGGACAGGAAACTATGGCTACACCTTC.

V is TRBV5-4 and J is TRBJ2-3, with D possibly matching TRBD1 (6 bases). Germline lookup yields CDR1 SGHNT and CDR2 YYREEE (reference sequence). Trimming shortened V by 0 bases and J by 6 bases, and 17 bases separated the two germline ends. The CDR3 runs 16 residues. The CDR3 region is CASSLEATTGKDTQYF. The CDR3 bases are TGTGCCAGCAGCTTGGAGGCAACTACAGGGAAGGATACGCAGTATTTT.

The CDR3 is CATSGVGASGVADTQYF. CDR3 sequence (DNA): TGTGCCACCAGTGGCGTGGGGGCTAGCGGGGTAGCAGATACGCAGTATTTT. The chain joins TRBV24-1 to TRBJ2-3; TRBD2 aligns across 9 bases. In germline, CDR1 is KGHDR, CDR2 SFDVKD. CDR3 size: 17 residues. V shed 5 bases and J 4 bases; nucleotides not matched to a gene: 12.

This clone has just one count. J is TRBJ1-3 and V is TRBV11-2; tentatively, D is TRBD1 (5 bases). Germline CDR1 SGHAT, CDR2 FQNNGV. The CDR3 is 19 residues long. Trimming removed 1 base from V and 4 bases from J, with 23 bases in between. CDR3 amino acids: CASSLVNPGAGKEGNTIYF. Written as DNA, the CDR3 is TGTGCCAGCAGCTTAGTAAACCCGGGAGCAGGGAAGGAAGGAAACACCATATATTTT.

The CDR3 reads CASSHSTGGIQAFF. The CDR3 DNA reads TGTGCCAGCAGCCATTCGACAGGGGGAATCCAAGCTTTCTTT. The chain combines TRBV3-1 (or the pseudogene TRBV3-2) with TRBJ1-1; 9 positions match TRBD1. V trimming: 3 bases; J trimming: 9 bases; junction bases outside the gene matches: 8. Germline lookup yields CDR1 LGHDT and CDR2 YNNKEL (reference sequence). The CDR3 totals 14 residues.

This sequence joins TRBV4-1 and TRBJ1-6; no definite D call. Germline values: CDR1 MGHRA, CDR2 YSYEKL. Trimming took 8 bases from V and 7 from J, leaving 15 bases between them. The length of the CDR3 is 14 residues. CDR3 sequence: CASEKGRGNSPLHF. The CDR3 DNA reads TGCGCCAGCGAAAAGGGCCGGGGAAATTCACCCCTCCACTTT.

The chain couples TRBV12-5 to TRBJ1-1; tentatively, D is TRBD1 (6 bases). This CDR3 region has 11 residues. In germline, CDR1 is LGHNT, CDR2 FRNRAP. Trimming cost V 2 bases and J 8 bases, with 6 bases left between them. As DNA, the CDR3 is TGTGCTAGTGGTTTGAGGGGGGAAGCTTTCTTT. Its translation is CASGLRGEAFF.

CDR3 protein: CASSLQLSYGYTF. The CDR3 coding sequence is TGTGCCAGCAGCCTCCAGTTGTCCTATGGCTACACCTTC. This rearrangement joins TRBV5-6 to TRBJ1-2, with no clear D. Germline assignment: CDR1 SGHDT and CDR2 YYEEEE. Trimming shortened V by 4 bases and J by 4 bases, and 11 bases separated the two germline ends. CDR3 size: 13 residues. Full variable domain (outside the CDR3, taken from reference TRBV5-6 and TRBJ1-2): DAGVTQSPTHLIKTRGQQVTLRCSPKSGHDTVSWYQQALGQGPQFIFQYYEEEERQRGNFPDRFSGHQFPNYSSELNVNALLLGDSALYLCASSLQLSYGYTFGSGTRLTVV.

V usage is TRBV27 and J usage is TRBJ1-2; 7 nucleotides agree with TRBD1. Per the germline V gene, CDR1 is MNHEY and CDR2 is SMNVEV (reference sequence). The CDR3 covers 19 residues. V shed 9 bases and J 4 bases; nucleotides not matched to a gene: 26. In nucleotides, the CDR3 is TGTGCCAGACTATTTGGAAGTCGGGGACAGCGAGCCCCCCCCTATGGCTACACCTTC. It codes for CARLFGSRGQRAPPYGYTF.

This chain connects TRBV18 to TRBJ2-1; 8 nucleotides match TRBD1. This CDR3 has 16 amino acids. V was pared by 4 bases and J by 6 bases, with 11 bases of the junction left unmatched. In germline, CDR1 is KGHSH, CDR2 LQKENI. The CDR3 sequence is CASSQHLTGVSNEQFF. The CDR3 bases are TGTGCCAGCTCACAGCACCTGACAGGGGTCTCCAATGAGCAGTTCTTC.